This T cell receptor beta chain was sequenced for a study of regulatory T cells in long-lasting Graves disease. The study, taken as a whole, reports: The study examined only peripheral blood, not thyroid tissue. Persistent cases of Graves' showed reduced TCR diversity relative to newly diagnosed patients.

Noted time point: persistent/refractory GD, antithyroid drugs over 5 years with positive TRAb. There was RNA extracted from PBMCs, and the TCR library was made from it. Construction of the TCR beta libraries employed iRepertoire HTBI primers in conjunction with Arm-PCR of CDR3 regions. TCRdb fed the multiplex PCR reads into MiXCR, producing one record per CDR3 protein. The table shows 300,000 to 400,000 distinct CDR3 sequences, with less than 20% occurring only once. At least ten counts were recorded for this clonotype. Its antigen is as yet unknown. Germline V gives CDR1 MGHRA, CDR2 YSYEKL. V lost 7 bases, J lost 6 bases, and 13 bases lay in between. CDR3 length equals 14 residues.

This material consisted of peripheral blood mononuclear cells (PBMCs), taken when the disease was refractory, from a patient treated with antithyroid drugs. The J gene is TRBJ1-6, the V gene TRBV4-1; D not resolved. The origin of this receptor is a female donor with Graves disease. The CDR3 loop reads CASNPPYGNSPLHF. CDR3 bases: TGCGCCAGCAACCCGCCTTATGGTAATTCACCCCTCCACTTT.